This T cell receptor beta chain appears in the sequencing data of a study of radiation and T cells in renal cell carcinoma. With respect to this clone: Its antigen remains unidentified.

The study, taken as a whole, reports: From baseline, blood top tumor clonotypes peaked at 2 weeks post-radiation. Pretreatment tumor biopsies were lacking, so baseline clonotypes are unknown.

This CDR3 region has 16 residues. V was clipped by 0 bases and J by 2 bases, with 13 bases between them. In germline, CDR1 is LGHNA, CDR2 YNFKEQ. TCRdb's copy holds only in-frame clones and misses some; the assay was immunoSEQ multiplex PCR. The table has 150,000 or so clones, roughly 87% seen once. This sample's time point: blood 2 weeks post-SBRT. Treatment specified: 15 Gy SBRT to primary tumor, nephrectomy 4 weeks later. Blood was sampled at baseline, 2 weeks and 4 weeks after SBRT. This clonotype originated in a woman aged 45-65 years with renal cell carcinoma. The material was blood, obtained from a patient whose treatment included radiotherapy and nephrectomy. The chain links TRBV4-2 to TRBJ1-2; D might be TRBD1 (5 bases). CDR3 coding DNA: TGTGCCAGCAGCCAAGATGGCGCAGGGCAAAACTATGGCTACACCTTC. Amino acids: CASSQDGAGQNYGYTF.